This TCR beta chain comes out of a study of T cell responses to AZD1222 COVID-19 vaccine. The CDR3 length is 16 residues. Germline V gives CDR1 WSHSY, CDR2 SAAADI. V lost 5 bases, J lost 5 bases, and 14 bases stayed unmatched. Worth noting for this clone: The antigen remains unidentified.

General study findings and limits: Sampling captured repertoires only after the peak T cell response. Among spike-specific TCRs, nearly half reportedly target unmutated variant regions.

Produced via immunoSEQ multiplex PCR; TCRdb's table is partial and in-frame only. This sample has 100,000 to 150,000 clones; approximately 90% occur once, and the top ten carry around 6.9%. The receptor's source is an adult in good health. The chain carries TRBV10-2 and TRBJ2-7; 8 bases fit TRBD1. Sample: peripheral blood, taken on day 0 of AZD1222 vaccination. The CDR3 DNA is TGCGCCAGCAGTAGGACAGGGACAGGCAGTAGGGACGAGCAGTACTTC. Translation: CASSRTGTGSRDEQYF.